The 2 T cell receptor beta chains given below trace back to one sample, sequenced in a study of neurological immune-mediated disorders. TCRdb re-called the 5' RACE reads with MiXCR, one entry per CDR3 protein. The profile shows just over 50,000 distinct CDR3 sequences, around 3.3% of them singletons. Source material: PBMCs. The receptors come from a man aged 40-49 years with multiple sclerosis.

This clonotype has ten or more counts. J is TRBJ2-2 and V is TRBV28, with no clear D. The CDR3 runs 15 residues. CDR1 MDHEN and CDR2 SYDVKM come from the germline V gene. The ends were cut back, 1 base at V and 2 bases at J, with 8 bases in the middle. CDR3: CASSLSADNTGELFF. DNA for the CDR3: TGTGCCAGCAGTTTATCTGCAGACAACACCGGGGAGCTGTTTTTT.

This clonotype was recorded many times. The genes are TRBV20-1 and TRBJ2-5; D uncertain. The V end was cut by 6 bases, the J end by 2 bases, with 13 bases between. This CDR3 spans 13 amino acids. Looked up from germline, CDR1 is DFQATT and CDR2 is SNEGSKA (reference sequence). In DNA, the CDR3 is TGCAGTGCCGCCCTGGGCGTTCAAGAGACCCAGTACTTC. Encoded protein: CSAALGVQETQYF.